This TCR beta chain was captured in a study of blood T cell repertoires in COVID-19. The wider study: There were acute and convalescent COVID-19 samples, and they came from the United States, Italy and Spain. Nucleic acid was either cDNA or gDNA, and it came from T cells, B-cell-depleted T cells, or PBMCs.

Method: immunoSEQ multiplex PCR; TCRdb's copy keeps in-frame clones and lacks some. The sample shows approximately 300,000 clones, around 83% of them seen only once. V shed 3 bases and J shed 3 bases, with 8 bases lying between them. CDR3 length: 13 amino acids. The sequenced sample consisted of peripheral blood. The source of this sequence is a woman between 50 and 59 years old with acute or convalescent COVID-19. This chain connects TRBV12-3 or TRBV12-4 to TRBJ1-1; maybe TRBD1 (5 bases). CDR3 region: CASSLGPHTEAFF. CDR3 coding DNA: TGTGCCAGCAGTTTGGGGCCCCACACTGAAGCTTTCTTT.